The 18 T cell receptor beta chains below were found in one sample sequenced in a study of control samples from healthy donors and cancer patients. Here immunoSEQ multiplex PCR was the method, and the copy in TCRdb shows in-frame clones only, minus some. The data contain 200,000 to 250,000 clones, about 94% of them seen just once; the ten biggest clones take up less than 1.6%. What was sequenced was blood. The receptors originated from a man in his forties or fifties in good health.

As DNA, the CDR3 is TGCGCCAGCAGCTTGGGGCTAGCGGGGGCCTACGAGCAGTACTTC. It translates to CASSLGLAGAYEQYF. The chain employs TRBV5-1 and TRBJ2-7; TRBD2 agrees at 10 bases. Germline assignment: CDR1 SGHRS and CDR2 YFSETQ. This CDR3 contains 15 residues. The V segment lost 0 bases and the J segment 2 bases; nucleotides outside the gene matches: 2.

A single count supports this clone. The chain links TRBV28 to TRBJ1-2, with 9 nucleotides matching TRBD1. From germline, CDR1 is MDHEN and CDR2 SYDVKM. V was clipped by 5 bases and J by 4 bases; unmatched bases: 5. The length of the CDR3 is 14 residues. The CDR3 nucleotides are TGTGCCAGCAGTACAGGGGGCGCAAGCTATGGCTACACCTTC. This gives the protein CASSTGGASYGYTF.

The J gene is TRBJ2-3, the V gene TRBV14; no firm D call. The V and J ends lost 4 bases and 1 base respectively, with 9 bases between them. The germline V gene has CDR1 SGHDN and CDR2 FVKESK. The CDR3 contains 14 residues. CDR3 bases: TGTGCCAGCAGCCCGACCCTGGGCACAGATACGCAGTATTTT. Its translation: CASSPTLGTDTQYF.

The rearrangement uses TRBV27 and TRBJ1-5; TRBD1 matches at 9 bases. CDR3 size: 14 residues. V gave up 8 bases and J gave up 6 bases; unmatched junction bases: 8. The germline V gene has CDR1 MNHEY and CDR2 SMNVEV (reference sequence). The CDR3 sequence: CASRSGTGFQPQHF. Written as DNA, the CDR3 is TGTGCCAGCCGTTCCGGGACAGGGTTTCAGCCCCAGCATTTT.

This chain joins TRBV6-6 and TRBJ2-2, with a weak D call TRBD2 (6 bases). The CDR3 contains 13 residues. The V gene lost 7 bases and the J gene lost 11 bases, with 17 bases spanning the gap. Germline assignment: CDR1 MNHNY and CDR2 SVGAGI (reference sequence). The CDR3 sequence: CASTATSPRELFF. The CDR3 DNA is TGTGCCAGCACCGCGACTAGTCCTAGAGAGCTGTTTTTT.

The chain combines TRBV4-1 with TRBJ2-5, with D possibly called TRBD1 or TRBD2 (7 bases each). This CDR3 is 16 amino acids long. V shed 4 bases and J shed 0 bases, with 15 bases lying between them. Germline V gives CDR1 MGHRA, CDR2 YSYEKL. CDR3: CASSRAQGGYQETQYF. CDR3 in DNA: TGCGCCAGCAGCCGAGCTCAGGGGGGGTACCAAGAGACCCAGTACTTC.

The V and J genes are TRBV2 and TRBJ1-3, with D uncertain. Germline-derived CDR1 and CDR2 are SNHLY and FYNNEI. The CDR3 contains 13 residues. V shed 4 bases and J shed 4 bases, with 8 bases lying between them. The CDR3 DNA reads as TGTGCCAGCAGTGGGCCGGGGGGAAACACCATATATTTT. Protein product: CASSGPGGNTIYF.

The J gene is TRBJ1-2, the V gene TRBV4-1, with D unclear. This CDR3 is built from 15 residues. Germline V lookup: CDR1 MGHRA, CDR2 YSYEKL. V lost 1 base, J lost 7 bases, and 16 bases lay in between. CDR3 protein: CASSQVGASDGGYTF. In nucleotides, the CDR3 is TGCGCCAGCAGCCAAGTAGGTGCCTCGGACGGTGGCTACACCTTC.

The chain couples TRBV2 to TRBJ1-2; no firm D call. The CDR3 contains 12 residues. Trimming took 4 bases from V and 5 from J, leaving 8 bases between them. In germline, CDR1 is SNHLY, CDR2 FYNNEI. The CDR3 DNA is TGTGCCAGCAGTGTTGAACCATATGGCTACACCTTC. It translates to CASSVEPYGYTF.

The V call is TRBV19, the J call TRBJ1-3; D is perhaps TRBD1 (5 bases). Germline lookup yields CDR1 LNHDA and CDR2 SQIVND (reference sequence). V lost 4 bases, J lost 0 bases, and 7 bases lay in between. This CDR3 region has 14 residues. In nucleotides, the CDR3 is TGTGCCAGTAGTACAGGGTCCTCTGGAAACACCATATATTTT. Its protein product is CASSTGSSGNTIYF.

V usage is TRBV6-1 and J usage is TRBJ2-7; D is ambiguous. V shed 3 bases and J shed 0 bases, with 9 bases lying between them. The germline V gene has CDR1 MNHNS and CDR2 SASEGT. The CDR3 is 14 residues long. In DNA form, the CDR3 reads TGTGCCAGCAGTGAGGGTTCCAACTCCTACGAGCAGTACGTC. Amino acids: CASSEGSNSYEQYV.

The chain is built from TRBV30 and TRBJ2-3; 8 bases align to TRBD2. The germline V gene encodes CDR1 GTSNPN and CDR2 SVGIG (reference sequence). Trimming at V came to 5 bases and at J to 6 bases, leaving 10 bases not matched to a gene. The CDR3 loop spans 14 amino acids. CDR3 region: CAWGDGTSSDTQYF. CDR3 in DNA: TGTGCCTGGGGGGATGGGACTAGTTCGGATACGCAGTATTTT.

The chain joins TRBV15 to TRBJ1-2, with TRBD1 as a possible D gene (5 bases). Between the trimmed V and J ends, which lost 1 base and 4 bases, there was a span of 10 bases. Germline V lookup: CDR1 LNHNV, CDR2 YYDKDF (reference sequence). The CDR3 loop spans 14 amino acids. The CDR3 sequence: CATSRVTVGYGYTF. The CDR3 DNA is TGTGCCACCAGCAGAGTGACAGTGGGCTATGGCTACACCTTC.

The genes are TRBV7-9 and TRBJ2-3, with D possibly being TRBD1 (6 bases). V lost 1 base, J lost 3 bases, and 11 bases lay in between. Germline V gene lookup returns CDR1 SEHNR and CDR2 FQNEAQ (reference sequence). The CDR3 contains 15 residues. CDR3 protein: CASSLVGQSTDTQYF. In DNA, the CDR3 is TGTGCCAGCAGCTTAGTAGGACAGTCGACAGATACGCAGTATTTT.

This rearrangement joins TRBV29-1 to TRBJ1-1, with D possibly being TRBD1 (5 bases). The V gene's germline CDR1 is SQVTM and CDR2 ANQGSEA. This CDR3 comprises 14 residues. Trimming left V 6 bases short and J 1 base short, with 15 bases between. The CDR3 coding sequence is TGCAGCGTGACCCCGGACACGACGAACACTGAAGCTTTCTTT. Translation gives CSVTPDTTNTEAFF.

The CDR3 DNA is TGCAGTGTTGGCGGGGAGACCCAGTACTTC. This sequence encodes CSVGGETQYF. V gene TRBV20-1 combines with J gene TRBJ2-5, with D possibly TRBD2 on 5 matching bases. This CDR3 has 10 residues. Germline-derived CDR1 and CDR2 are DFQATT and SNEGSKA (reference sequence). Trimming took off 7 bases at V and 5 bases at J, with 8 bases between the two ends.

The gene calls are TRBV6-2 or TRBV6-3 and TRBJ1-5; weak D call: TRBD1 (6 bases). The V gene lost 5 bases and the J gene lost 3 bases, with 11 bases spanning the gap. The CDR3 totals 14 residues. Germline assignment: CDR1 MNHEY and CDR2 SVGEGT. For the CDR3, the DNA is TGTGCCAGCAGTCATAGGACAGTCAATCAGCCCCAGCATTTT. Protein product: CASSHRTVNQPQHF.

V gene TRBV5-1 combines with J gene TRBJ1-5; TRBD1 is a possible D gene (5 bases). From germline, CDR1 is SGHRS and CDR2 YFSETQ. Trimming took off 3 bases at V and 4 bases at J, with 11 bases between the two ends. The CDR3 spans 14 residues. The CDR3: CASSYDGGNQPQHF. The CDR3 nucleotides read TGCGCCAGCAGCTACGACGGGGGGAATCAGCCCCAGCATTTT.